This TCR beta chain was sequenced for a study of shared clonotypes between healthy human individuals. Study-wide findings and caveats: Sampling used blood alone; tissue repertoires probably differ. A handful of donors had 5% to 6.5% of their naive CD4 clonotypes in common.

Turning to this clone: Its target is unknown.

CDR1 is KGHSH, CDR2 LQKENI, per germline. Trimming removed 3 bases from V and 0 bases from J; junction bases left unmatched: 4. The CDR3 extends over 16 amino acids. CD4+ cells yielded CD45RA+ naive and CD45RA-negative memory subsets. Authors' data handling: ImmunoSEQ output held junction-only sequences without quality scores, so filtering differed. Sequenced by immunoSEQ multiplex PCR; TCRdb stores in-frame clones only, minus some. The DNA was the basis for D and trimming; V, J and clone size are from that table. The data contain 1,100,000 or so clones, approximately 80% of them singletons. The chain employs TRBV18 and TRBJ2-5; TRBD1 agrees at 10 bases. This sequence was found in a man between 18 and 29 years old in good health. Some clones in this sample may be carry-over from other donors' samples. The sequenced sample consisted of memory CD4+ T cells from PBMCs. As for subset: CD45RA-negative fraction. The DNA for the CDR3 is TGTGCCAGCTCACCTCAGACAGGGGGCAACCAAGAGACCCAGTACTTC. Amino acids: CASSPQTGGNQETQYF.